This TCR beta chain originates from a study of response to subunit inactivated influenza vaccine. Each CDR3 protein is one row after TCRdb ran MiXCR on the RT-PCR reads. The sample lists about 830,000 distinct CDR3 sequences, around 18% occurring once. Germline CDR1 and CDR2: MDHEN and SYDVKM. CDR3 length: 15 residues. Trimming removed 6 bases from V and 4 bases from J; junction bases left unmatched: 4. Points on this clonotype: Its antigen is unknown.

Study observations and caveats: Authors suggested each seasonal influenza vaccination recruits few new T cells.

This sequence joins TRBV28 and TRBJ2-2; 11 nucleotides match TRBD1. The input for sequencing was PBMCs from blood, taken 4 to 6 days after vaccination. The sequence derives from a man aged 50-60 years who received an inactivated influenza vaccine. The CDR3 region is CASRRTGGITGELFF. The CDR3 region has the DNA TGTGCCAGCAGGAGGACAGGGGGCATCACCGGGGAGCTGTTTTTT.